This T cell receptor (beta chain) was sequenced during a study of cytomegalovirus exposure and HLA in healthy donors. Study-wide points: In a later analysis, several top co-occurrence clusters appeared linked to parvovirus B19, influenza, CMV and Epstein-Barr virus. As a later analysis revealed, most CMV-associated TCR beta chains appeared HLA-restricted. Further analysis, carried out later, found HLA-associated TCR beta chains more clonally expanded than equally common other chains.

On this clone itself: Its antigen is undetermined.

Vbeta (60) and Jbeta (13) primers were used in the PCR. As handled by the study authors: In a later analysis, some 10 million of 75 million to 90 million unique beta chains occurred in at least two donors. Measured with immunoSEQ multiplex PCR; TCRdb has only the in-frame clones, and not every one. V and J calls and clone size are those listed in that table; D and trimming were worked out from the DNA. The table lists 150,000 to 250,000 clones, approximately 85% of them singletons. Per germline, CDR1 MNHEY and CDR2 SVGAGI. The V and J ends lost 8 bases and 7 bases, in that order; junction bases with no gene match: 11. This CDR3 spans 15 amino acids.

This chain connects TRBV6-5 to TRBJ2-1; 10 bases are a match to TRBD2. The clonotype originates from a woman in her 50s in good health and CMV-seropositive. Sample: PBMCs. CDR3 sequence: CASRLAGAPGNEQFF. CDR3 nucleotide sequence: TGTGCCAGCCGGCTAGCGGGGGCCCCCGGAAATGAGCAGTTCTTC.